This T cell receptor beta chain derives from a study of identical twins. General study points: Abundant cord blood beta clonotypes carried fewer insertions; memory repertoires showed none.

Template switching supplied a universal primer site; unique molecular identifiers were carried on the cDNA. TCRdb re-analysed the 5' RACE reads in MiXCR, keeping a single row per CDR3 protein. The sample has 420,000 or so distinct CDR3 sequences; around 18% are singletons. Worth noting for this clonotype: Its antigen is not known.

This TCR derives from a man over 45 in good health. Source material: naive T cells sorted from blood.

CDR3 DNA: TGCAGTGCGCAAAACAGGGACAACTATGGCTACACCTTC. It translates to CSAQNRDNYGYTF. The chain uses TRBV20-1 and TRBJ1-2, with D maybe TRBD1 (6 bases). Trimming took 6 bases from V and 2 from J, leaving 13 bases between them. This CDR3 has 13 amino acids. CDR1 is DFQATT and CDR2 is SNEGSKA in the germline V gene (reference sequence).